This is a list of T cell receptor beta chains from one sample in a study of technical replicates of blood from a handful of donors. Generated by immunoSEQ multiplex PCR, the TCRdb table keeps only in-frame clones and is missing some. Among about 14,000 clones, roughly 84% were seen once, and the ten largest hold roughly 10%. The sequencing input was PBMCs. The receptor set was obtained from a human donor in good health. Both conserved end residues are part of each CDR3. Each record gives: J gene, V gene, D gene, clone size, CDR3 DNA, CDR3 protein. The D gene is left open where the match is weak. The size field is filled for only some rows; it gives once, few, many or a size class.

>TRBJ2-2|TRBV27|.|.
TGTGCCAGCAGTTTAACCGGACTAAATGCGAACACCGGGGAGCTGTTTTTT
CASSLTGLNANTGELFF
>TRBJ1-1|TRBV7-9|TRBD1|.
TGTGCCAGCAGCTTAGCGCAAGTACAGGGGGAAGCTTTCTTT
CASSLAQVQGEAFF
>TRBJ2-5|TRBV6-5|TRBD2|.
TGTGCCAGCAGTTGGGAGGGACTAGGCTGGGAGACCCAGTACTTC
CASSWEGLGWETQYF
>TRBJ2-2|TRBV4-1|TRBD2|few
TGCGCCAGCAGCCAAGTTAGCCTAGCGGTGAACACCGGGGAGCTGTTTTTT
CASSQVSLAVNTGELFF
>TRBJ2-5|TRBV10-3|.|.
TGTGCCATCAGTGCCGCAGGGGATGGGGAGACCCAGTACTTC
CAISAAGDGETQYF
>TRBJ2-2|TRBV25-1|.|medium-sized
TGTGCCAGCAGTGAGTACAGTACCGGGGAGCTGTTTTTT
CASSEYSTGELFF
>TRBJ2-7|TRBV5-1|TRBD1|.
TGCGCCAGCAGCCCGACAGGGATCTCCTACGAGCAGTACTTC
CASSPTGISYEQYF
>TRBJ1-4|TRBV30|.|.
TGTGCCTGGGAACGGGGGGCTAATGAAAAACTGTTTTTT
CAWERGANEKLFF
>TRBJ2-3|TRBV30|.|.
TGTGCCTGGGGAGAAGGACTAAACACAGATACGCAGTATTTT
CAWGEGLNTDTQYF
>TRBJ2-6|TRBV19|TRBD1|.
TGTGCCAGTAGTCCGGGACAGGGGGCTGCTGGGGCCAACGTCCTGACTTTC
CASSPGQGAAGANVLTF
>TRBJ2-1|TRBV25-1|.|.
TGTGCCAGCAGTGAATCTCCGCGGGCAGGAGGTTACAATGAGCAGTTCTTC
CASSESPRAGGYNEQFF
>TRBJ2-2|TRBV2|TRBD2|.
TGTGCCAGCGAGGGCCTAGCGGGCAACACCGGGGAGCTGTTTTTT
CASEGLAGNTGELFF
>TRBJ2-1|TRBV7-7|.|.
TGTGCCAGCAGCTTAGGGACCCCCTCGAGCGGAGGACACAATGAGCAGTTCTTC
CASSLGTPSSGGHNEQFF
>TRBJ2-5|TRBV10-3|TRBD2|.
TGTGCCATCAGTGAGTCTCTTAATAGCGGGAGCCCTAGGAGAGAGACCCAGTACTTC
CAISESLNSGSPRRETQYF
>TRBJ1-3|TRBV9|.|.
TGTGCCAGCAGCGGATTTTTGGGGCTAAACACCATATATTTT
CASSGFLGLNTIYF
>TRBJ1-4|TRBV7-9|.|.
TGTGCCAGCACCACTTTCCAACTGACTAATGAAAAACTGTTTTTT
CASTTFQLTNEKLFF
>TRBJ2-1|TRBV2|TRBD2|.
TGTGCCAGCACGCGGGAGTCTTCCTACAATGAGCAGTTCTTC
CASTRESSYNEQFF
>TRBJ1-5|TRBV6-5|TRBD1|.
TGTGCCACTCGACCCCGACAGGGGTTTCAGCCCCAGCATTTT
CATRPRQGFQPQHF
>TRBJ2-7|TRBV11-2|.|.
TGTGCCAGCAGCTTAGACACTTTGGTCTCCTACGAGCAGTACTTC
CASSLDTLVSYEQYF
>TRBJ2-2|TRBV19|TRBD2|once
TGTGCCAGTAGTAGGGCGGGAGGGGTTCCCGGGGAGCTGTTTTTT
CASSRAGGVPGELFF